The TCR beta chain under discussion was sequenced for a study of T cell responses to AZD1222 COVID-19 vaccine. Findings of the study overall: Spike was spanned by vaccine-associated CD4 TCRs, which were dominant at 160-218 and 743-854.

Here immunoSEQ multiplex PCR was the method, and the copy in TCRdb shows in-frame clones only, minus some. The table shows 150,000 to 200,000 clones, with around 90% occurring only once. Deletions cut 4 bases from V and 1 base from J, with 12 bases between. CDR3 length equals 15 residues. CDR1 is LGHNA and CDR2 is YSLEER in the germline V gene. As concerns this clone: Its specificity is not known.

Source: peripheral blood, taken on day 0 of AZD1222 vaccination. J is TRBJ2-3 and V is TRBV4-3; tentative D call: TRBD1 (6 bases). This receptor was identified in an adult in good health. The CDR3 DNA follows: TGCGCCAGCAGCCGCACAGGGTCGGGCACAGATACGCAGTATTTT. Translating gives CASSRTGSGTDTQYF.